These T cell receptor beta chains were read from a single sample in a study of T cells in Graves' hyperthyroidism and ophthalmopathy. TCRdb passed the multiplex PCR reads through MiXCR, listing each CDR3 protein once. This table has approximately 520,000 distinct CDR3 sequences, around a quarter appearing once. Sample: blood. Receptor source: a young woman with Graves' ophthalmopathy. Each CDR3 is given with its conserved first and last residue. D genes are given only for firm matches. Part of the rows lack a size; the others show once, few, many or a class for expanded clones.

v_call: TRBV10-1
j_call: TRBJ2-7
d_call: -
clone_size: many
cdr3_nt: TGCGCCAGAGACAGCTACGAGCAGTACTTC
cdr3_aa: CARDSYEQYF

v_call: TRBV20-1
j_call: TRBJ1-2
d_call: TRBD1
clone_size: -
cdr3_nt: TGCAGCTATAGGGACAGGGGATCGGATGGCTACACCTTC
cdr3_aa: CSYRDRGSDGYTF

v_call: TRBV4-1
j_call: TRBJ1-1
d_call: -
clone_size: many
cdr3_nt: TGCGCCAGCAGCCAAGTAGCAAGGAGCACTGAAGCTTTCTTT
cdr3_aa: CASSQVARSTEAFF

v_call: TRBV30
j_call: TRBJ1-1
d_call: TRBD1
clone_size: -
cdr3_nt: TGTGTCTGGAGCCTACAGGGGGACGAAGCTTTCTTT
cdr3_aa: CVWSLQGDEAFF

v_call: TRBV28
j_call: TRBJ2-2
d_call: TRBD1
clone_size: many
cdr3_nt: TGTGCCAGCAGTTTTCAGGGGGCGTTCACCGGGGAGCTGTTTTTT
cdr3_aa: CASSFQGAFTGELFF

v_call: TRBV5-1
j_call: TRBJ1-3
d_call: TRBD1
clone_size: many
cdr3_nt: TGCGCCAGCAGCGTACAGGGGACAGGAAACACCATATATTTT
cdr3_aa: CASSVQGTGNTIYF

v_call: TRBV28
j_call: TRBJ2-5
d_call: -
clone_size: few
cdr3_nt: TGTGCCAGCAACTCCTTAGGGGAGAAACAAGAGACCCAGTACTTC
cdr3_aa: CASNSLGEKQETQYF

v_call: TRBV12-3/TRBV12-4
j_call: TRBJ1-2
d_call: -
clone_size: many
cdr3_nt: TGTGCCAGCAGTTTATCCCGGGGGGGGAGGTGGGGCTACACCTTC
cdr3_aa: CASSLSRGGRWGYTF

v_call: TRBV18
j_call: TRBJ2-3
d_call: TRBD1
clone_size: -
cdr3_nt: TGTGCCAGCTCACTGGGACAGGGCCCAGATACGCAGTATTTT
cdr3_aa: CASSLGQGPDTQYF

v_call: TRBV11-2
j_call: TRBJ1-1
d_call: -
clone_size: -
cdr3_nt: TGTGCCAGCAGCTTAGGAGTAGTAAGTGAAGCTTTCTTT
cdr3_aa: CASSLGVVSEAFF

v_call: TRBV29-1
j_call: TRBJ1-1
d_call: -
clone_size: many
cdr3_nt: TGCAGCGTTGTCGAGAACACTGAAGCTTTCTTT
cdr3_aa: CSVVENTEAFF

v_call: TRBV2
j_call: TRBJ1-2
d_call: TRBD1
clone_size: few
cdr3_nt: TGTGCCAGCAGTGAGGGACAGGGATATAACTATGGCTACACCTTC
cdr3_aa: CASSEGQGYNYGYTF

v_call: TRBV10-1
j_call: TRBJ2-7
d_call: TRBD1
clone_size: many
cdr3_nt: TGCGCCAGCAGTGAGTCGGGACAGGACGAGCAGTACTTC
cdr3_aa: CASSESGQDEQYF

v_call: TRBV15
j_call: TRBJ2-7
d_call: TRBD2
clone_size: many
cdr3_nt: TGTGCCACCAGCACCTTAGCGGGGGCACCCTACGAGCAGTACTTC
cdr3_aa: CATSTLAGAPYEQYF

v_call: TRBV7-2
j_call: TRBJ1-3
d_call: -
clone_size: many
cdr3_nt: TGTGCCAGCAGCTTAGGGAAAGGGCATAACACCATATATTTT
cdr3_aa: CASSLGKGHNTIYF

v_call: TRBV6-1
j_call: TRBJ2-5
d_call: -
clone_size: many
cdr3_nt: TGTGCCAGCAGAAAGGGGGGGACCCAGTACTTC
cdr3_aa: CASRKGGTQYF

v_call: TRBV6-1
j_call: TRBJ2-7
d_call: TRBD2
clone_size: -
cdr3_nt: TGTGCCAGCAGTACAACGGGAGGCACCTACGAGCAGTACTTC
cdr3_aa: CASSTTGGTYEQYF

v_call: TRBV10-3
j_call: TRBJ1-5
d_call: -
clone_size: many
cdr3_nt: TGTGCCATCAGCGATGGAGGGCAGCCCCAGCATTTT
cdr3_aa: CAISDGGQPQHF

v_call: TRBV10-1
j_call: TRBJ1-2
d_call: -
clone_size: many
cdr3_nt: TGCGCCAGCAGTGACGGTCAGGGGCCAGATGGCTACACCTTC
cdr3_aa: CASSDGQGPDGYTF

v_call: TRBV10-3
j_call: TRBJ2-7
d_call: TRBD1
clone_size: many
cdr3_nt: TGTGCCATCAAAGGACAGGGAGGCGAGCAGTACTTC
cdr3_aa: CAIKGQGGEQYF

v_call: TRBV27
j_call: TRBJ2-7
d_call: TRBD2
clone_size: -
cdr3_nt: TGTGCCAGCAGCCCCAGGATCAGCGGGAGGGCCTACGAGCAGTACTTC
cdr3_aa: CASSPRISGRAYEQYF

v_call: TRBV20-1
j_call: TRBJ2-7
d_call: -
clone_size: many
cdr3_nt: TGCAGTGGGGGACGCTCCTACGAGCAGTACTTC
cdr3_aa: CSGGRSYEQYF

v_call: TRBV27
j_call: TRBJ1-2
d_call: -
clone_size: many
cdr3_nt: TGTGCCAGCAGACCGGACAGAGCTAACTATGGCTACACCTTC
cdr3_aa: CASRPDRANYGYTF

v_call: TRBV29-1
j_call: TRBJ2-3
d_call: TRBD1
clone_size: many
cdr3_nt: TGCAGCGTCTTGGACCGGACAGGTGCAGATACGCAGTATTTT
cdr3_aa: CSVLDRTGADTQYF

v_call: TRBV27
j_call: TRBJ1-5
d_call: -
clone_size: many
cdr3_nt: TGTGCCAGCAGAGCTCGGGGAGAATGGGTGTTGGGCAATCAGCCCCAGCATTTT
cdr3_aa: CASRARGEWVLGNQPQHF

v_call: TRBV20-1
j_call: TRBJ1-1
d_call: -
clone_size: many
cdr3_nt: TGCAGTGCCACGGACACCGTGAACACTGAAGCTTTCTTT
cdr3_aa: CSATDTVNTEAFF

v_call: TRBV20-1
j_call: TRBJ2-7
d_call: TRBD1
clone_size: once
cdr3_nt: TGCAGTGCTCAGGGACAGGTCAGCTCCTACGAGCAGTACTTC
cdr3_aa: CSAQGQVSSYEQYF

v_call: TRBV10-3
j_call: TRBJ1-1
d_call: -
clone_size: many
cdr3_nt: TGTGCCATCAGCACCACATTGAACACTGAAGCTTTCTTT
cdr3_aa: CAISTTLNTEAFF

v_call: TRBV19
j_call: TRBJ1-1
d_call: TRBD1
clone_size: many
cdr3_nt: TGTGCCAGTAGGGACAGGGGGCAGGTGGGCACTGAAGCTTTCTTT
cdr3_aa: CASRDRGQVGTEAFF

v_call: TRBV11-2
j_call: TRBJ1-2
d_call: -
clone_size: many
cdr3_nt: TGTGCCAGCAGCTTAGATACAGGAGTATACTATGGCTACACCTTC
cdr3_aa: CASSLDTGVYYGYTF

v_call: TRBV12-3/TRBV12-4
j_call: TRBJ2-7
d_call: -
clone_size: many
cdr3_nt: TGTGCCAGCAGTTTAGATGGGGGCTACGAGCAGTACTTC
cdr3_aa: CASSLDGGYEQYF

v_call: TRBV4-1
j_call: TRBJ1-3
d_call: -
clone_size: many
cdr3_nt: TGCGCCAGCAGCCAAGAAGGAAGGCTGCGCTTGGGAGGAAACACCATATATTTT
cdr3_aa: CASSQEGRLRLGGNTIYF

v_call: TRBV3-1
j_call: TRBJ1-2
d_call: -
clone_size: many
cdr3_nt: TGTGCCAGCAGCCAAGGTCATGGCTACACCTTC
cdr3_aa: CASSQGHGYTF

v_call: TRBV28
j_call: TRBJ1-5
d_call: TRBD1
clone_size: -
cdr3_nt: TGTGCCAGCAGGCCTATCAGGGGACAGCTTCGCAATCAGCCCCAGCATTTT
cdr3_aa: CASRPIRGQLRNQPQHF

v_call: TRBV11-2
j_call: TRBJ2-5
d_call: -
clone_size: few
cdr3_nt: TGTGCCAGCAGCAATTGGGGGACCCAAGAGACCCAGTACTTC
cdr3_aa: CASSNWGTQETQYF

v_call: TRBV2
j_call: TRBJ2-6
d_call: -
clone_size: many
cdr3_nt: TGTGCCAGCAGTGAACTGGGTTTTAGCTCTGGGGCCAACGTCCTGACTTTC
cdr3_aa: CASSELGFSSGANVLTF

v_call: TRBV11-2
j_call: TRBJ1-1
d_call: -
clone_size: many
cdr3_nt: TGTGCCAGCAGCCAACATCTGGACAGGAACACTGAAGCTTTCTTT
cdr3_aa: CASSQHLDRNTEAFF

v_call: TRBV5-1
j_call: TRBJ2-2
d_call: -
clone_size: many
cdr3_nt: TGCGCCAGCAGCTTCCGGTTTGTAGGGGACACCGGGGAGCTGTTTTTT
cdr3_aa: CASSFRFVGDTGELFF

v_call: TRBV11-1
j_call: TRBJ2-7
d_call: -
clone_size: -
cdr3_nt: TGTGCCAGCAGCGCGAATGCCGCCTACGAGCAGTACTTC
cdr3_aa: CASSANAAYEQYF

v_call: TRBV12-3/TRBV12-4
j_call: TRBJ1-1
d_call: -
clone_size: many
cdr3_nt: TGTGCCAGCAGCAGCGGGAGGGCCACTGAAGCTTTCTTT
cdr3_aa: CASSSGRATEAFF

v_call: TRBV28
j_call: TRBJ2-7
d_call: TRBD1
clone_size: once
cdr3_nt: TGTGCCAGCAGTTTGGTGGAACAGGGGGCCCACGAGCAGTACTTC
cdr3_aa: CASSLVEQGAHEQYF

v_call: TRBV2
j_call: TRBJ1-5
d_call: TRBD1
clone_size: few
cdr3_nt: TGTGCCAGCAGCGCAGGACAGGCAGGGGGTCAGCCCCAGCATTTT
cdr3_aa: CASSAGQAGGQPQHF

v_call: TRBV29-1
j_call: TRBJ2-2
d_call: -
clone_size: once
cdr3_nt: TGCAGCGTTGAAGGGGAATACACCGGGGAGCTGTTTTTT
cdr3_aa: CSVEGEYTGELFF

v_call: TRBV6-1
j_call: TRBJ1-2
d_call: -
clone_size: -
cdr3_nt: TGTGCCAGCAGTGAAGGTCCGGGGGCAGGCCATGGCTACACCTTC
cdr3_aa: CASSEGPGAGHGYTF

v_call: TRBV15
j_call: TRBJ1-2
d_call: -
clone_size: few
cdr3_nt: TGTGCCACCAGCAGAGTTGAGTATGGCTACACCTTC
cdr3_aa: CATSRVEYGYTF

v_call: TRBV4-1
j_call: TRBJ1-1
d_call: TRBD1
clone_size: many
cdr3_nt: TGCGCCAGCAGCCGAGGACAGGGCCCGAACACTGAAGCTTTCTTT
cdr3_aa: CASSRGQGPNTEAFF

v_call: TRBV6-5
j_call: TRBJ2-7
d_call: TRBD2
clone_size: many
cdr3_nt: TGTGCCAGCAGTTACTCGATGGGAGGGTCCGAGCAGTACTTC
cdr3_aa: CASSYSMGGSEQYF

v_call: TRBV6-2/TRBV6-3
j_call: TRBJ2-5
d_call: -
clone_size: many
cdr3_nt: TGTGCCAGCAGTTACTCGACTGGGGGGCCGATGTCCCAGTACTTC
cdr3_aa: CASSYSTGGPMSQYF

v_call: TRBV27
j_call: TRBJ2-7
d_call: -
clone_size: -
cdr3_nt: TGTGCCAGCAGTTTGGGACCAATCTACGAGCAGTACTTC
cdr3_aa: CASSLGPIYEQYF

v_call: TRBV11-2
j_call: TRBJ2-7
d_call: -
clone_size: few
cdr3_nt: TGTGCCAGCAGCCCCCGGTCGTGGGCGAAGAAGCCCTACGAGCAGTACTTC
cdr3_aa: CASSPRSWAKKPYEQYF

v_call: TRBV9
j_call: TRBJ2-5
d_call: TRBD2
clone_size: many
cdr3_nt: TGTGCCAGCAGCGTAGGTGGCGGGGGGGCCTTAAAGACCCAGTACTTC
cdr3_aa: CASSVGGGGALKTQYF

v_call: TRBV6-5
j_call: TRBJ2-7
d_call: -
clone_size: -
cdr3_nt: TGTGCCAGCAGTTACTCAGATACTAGGTCCTACGAGCAGTACTTC
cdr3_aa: CASSYSDTRSYEQYF

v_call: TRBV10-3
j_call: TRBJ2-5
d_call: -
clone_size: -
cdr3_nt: TGTGCCATCAGTGATATACTAAACAACCAAGAGACCCAGTACTTC
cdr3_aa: CAISDILNNQETQYF

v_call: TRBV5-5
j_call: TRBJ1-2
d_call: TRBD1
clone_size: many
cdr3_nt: TGTGCCAGCAGCTCGCCGATCGACAGGGGGCATGGCTACACCTTC
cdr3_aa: CASSSPIDRGHGYTF

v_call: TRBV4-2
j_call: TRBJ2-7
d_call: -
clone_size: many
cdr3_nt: TGTGCCAGCAGCCAAGATCTCGGCATCGCCTACGAGCAGTACTTC
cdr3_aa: CASSQDLGIAYEQYF

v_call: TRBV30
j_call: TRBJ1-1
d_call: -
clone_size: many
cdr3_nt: TGTGCCTGGAGTGTCTCAGGGAAGAGTAGGTCTGAAGCTTTCTTT
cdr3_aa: CAWSVSGKSRSEAFF

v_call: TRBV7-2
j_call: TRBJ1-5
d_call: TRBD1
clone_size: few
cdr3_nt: TGTGCCAGCAGTTCCACAGGGGCCAAACAGCCCCAGCATTTT
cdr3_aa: CASSSTGAKQPQHF

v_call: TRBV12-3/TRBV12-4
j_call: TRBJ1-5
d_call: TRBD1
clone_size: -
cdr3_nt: TGTGCCAGCAGTTCCGGGACAGGGGGAGACTATAGCAATCAGCCCCAGCATTTT
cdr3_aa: CASSSGTGGDYSNQPQHF

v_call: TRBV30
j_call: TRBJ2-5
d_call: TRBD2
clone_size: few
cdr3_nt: TGTGCCTGGAGTGGGACTAGGGCGGAGACCCAGTACTTC
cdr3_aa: CAWSGTRAETQYF